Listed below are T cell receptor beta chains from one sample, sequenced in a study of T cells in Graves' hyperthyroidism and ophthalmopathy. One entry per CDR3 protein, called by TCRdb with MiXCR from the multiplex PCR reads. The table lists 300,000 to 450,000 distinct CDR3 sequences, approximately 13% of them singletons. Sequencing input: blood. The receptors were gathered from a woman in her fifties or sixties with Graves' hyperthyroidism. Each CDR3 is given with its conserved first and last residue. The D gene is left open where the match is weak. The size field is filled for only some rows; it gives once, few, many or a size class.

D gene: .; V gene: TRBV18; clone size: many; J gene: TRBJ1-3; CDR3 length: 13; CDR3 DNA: TGTGCCAGCTCACCGTCGGGGGGAAACACCATATATTTT; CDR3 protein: CASSPSGGNTIYF
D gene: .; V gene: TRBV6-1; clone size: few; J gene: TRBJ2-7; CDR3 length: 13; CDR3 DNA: TGTGCCAGCACCTTGACAGGAAACTACGAGCAGTACTTC; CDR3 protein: CASTLTGNYEQYF
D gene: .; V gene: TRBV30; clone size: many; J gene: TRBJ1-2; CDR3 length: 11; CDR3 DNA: TGTGCCTGGAGTGGGGGGAATGGCTACACCTTC; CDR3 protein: CAWSGGNGYTF
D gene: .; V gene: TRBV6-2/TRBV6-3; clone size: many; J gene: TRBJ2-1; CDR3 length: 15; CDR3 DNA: TGTGCCAGCAGTTACTCGATAATCGGGTACAATGAGCAGTTCTTC; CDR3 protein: CASSYSIIGYNEQFF
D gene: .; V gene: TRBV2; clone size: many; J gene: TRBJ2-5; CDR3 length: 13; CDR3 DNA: TGTGCCAGCATAACAAGCCCTTGGGAGACCCAGTACTTC; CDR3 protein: CASITSPWETQYF
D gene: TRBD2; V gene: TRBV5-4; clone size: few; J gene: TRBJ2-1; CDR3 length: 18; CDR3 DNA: TGTGCCAGCAGCCCCCCCCTAGCGGGAAAAAGCTCCTACAATGAGCAGTTCTTC; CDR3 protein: CASSPPLAGKSSYNEQFF
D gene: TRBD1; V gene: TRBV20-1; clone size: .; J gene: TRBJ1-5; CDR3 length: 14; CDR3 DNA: TGCAGTGCTACGGGACAGGGGGCAGGGCAGCCCCAGCATTTT; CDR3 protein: CSATGQGAGQPQHF
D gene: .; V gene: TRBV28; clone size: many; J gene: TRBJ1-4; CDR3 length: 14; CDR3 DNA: TGTGCCAGCAGTTTCTACAGAGGGGGAGAAAAACTGTTTTTT; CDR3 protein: CASSFYRGGEKLFF
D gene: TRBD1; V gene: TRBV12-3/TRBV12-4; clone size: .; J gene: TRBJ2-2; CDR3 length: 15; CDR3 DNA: TGTGCCAGCAGTTTTCGACAGGGAGATACCGGGGAGCTGTTTTTT; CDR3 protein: CASSFRQGDTGELFF
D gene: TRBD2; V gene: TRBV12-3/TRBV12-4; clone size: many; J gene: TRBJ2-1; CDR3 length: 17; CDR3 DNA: TGTGCCAGCAGGACCGTCGGAAAAGGACCACTAGCGATCGAGCAGTTCTTC; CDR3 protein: CASRTVGKGPLAIEQFF
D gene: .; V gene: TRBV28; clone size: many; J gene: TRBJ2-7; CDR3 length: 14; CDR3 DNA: TGTGCCAGCAGTTCAGGGACACGGCGTGTTGAGCAGTACTTC; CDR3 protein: CASSSGTRRVEQYF
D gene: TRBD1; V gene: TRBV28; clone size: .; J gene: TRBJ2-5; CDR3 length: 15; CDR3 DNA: TGTGCCAGCAGTCCCGGACAGGGGGTGGGGGAGACCCAGTACTTC; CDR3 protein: CASSPGQGVGETQYF
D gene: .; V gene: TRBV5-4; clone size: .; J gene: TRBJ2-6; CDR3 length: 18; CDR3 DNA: TGTGCCAGCAGCCCTCGTGGGGGGCCTATTGAAGGGGCCAACGTCCTGACTTTC; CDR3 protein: CASSPRGGPIEGANVLTF
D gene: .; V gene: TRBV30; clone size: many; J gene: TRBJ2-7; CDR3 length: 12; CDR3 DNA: TGTGCCTGGAACTATGGCCTGGGCGAGCAGTACTTC; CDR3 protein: CAWNYGLGEQYF
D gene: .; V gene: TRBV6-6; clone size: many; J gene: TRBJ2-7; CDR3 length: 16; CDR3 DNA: TGTGCCAGCAGTTACTTACCCCCAGCAGACATCTACGAGCAGTACTTC; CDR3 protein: CASSYLPPADIYEQYF
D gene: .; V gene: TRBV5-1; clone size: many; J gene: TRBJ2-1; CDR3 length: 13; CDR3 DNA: TGCGCCAGCAGCTTGTACACCTACAATGAGCAGTTCTTC; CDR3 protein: CASSLYTYNEQFF
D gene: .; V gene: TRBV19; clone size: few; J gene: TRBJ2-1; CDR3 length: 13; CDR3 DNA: TGTGCCAGTAGTTTATACTCAGCCAATGAGCAGTTCTTC; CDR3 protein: CASSLYSANEQFF
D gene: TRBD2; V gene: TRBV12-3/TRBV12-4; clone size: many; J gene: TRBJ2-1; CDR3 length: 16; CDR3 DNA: TGTGCCAGCAGCCCGGACCAATGGACTAGTGTCAATGAGCAGTTCTTC; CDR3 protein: CASSPDQWTSVNEQFF
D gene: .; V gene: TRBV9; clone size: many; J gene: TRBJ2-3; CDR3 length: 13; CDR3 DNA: TGTGCCAGCAGCGTAGGCAGGTCAGATACGCAGTATTTT; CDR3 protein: CASSVGRSDTQYF
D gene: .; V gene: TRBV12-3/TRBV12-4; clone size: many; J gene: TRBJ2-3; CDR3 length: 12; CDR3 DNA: TGTGCCAGCAGTTTAAGGGGGGATACGCAGTATTTT; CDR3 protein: CASSLRGDTQYF